The T cell receptor (beta chain) under discussion was sequenced for a study of blood T cells in healthy people across ages. Healthy Caucasian individuals from Russia aged about 6 to 100 were enrolled as donors. Together with a sample-barcoded 5' primer, a J-beta primer mix was included in a second PCR lasting about 6 to 11 cycles. Every sample produced at least 2.5 million CDR3-containing paired-end reads. TCRdb ran MiXCR on the 5' RACE reads and lists one entry per CDR3 protein. The table includes some 1 million distinct CDR3 sequences, less than 50% detected once. V gave up 10 bases and J gave up 1 base, with 20 bases separating them. The CDR3 has 16 amino acids. Germline V gene data show CDR1 as PRHDT and CDR2 as FYEKMQ (reference sequence).

Specimen: blood. The genes are TRBV13 and TRBJ2-1, with D possibly being TRBD1 (6 bases). The sequence was collected from a woman aged 60-75 years in good health. As DNA, the CDR3 is TGTGCCACAAGCAAGAACAGGGTAGGGTCCTACAATGAGCAGTTCTTC. This encodes CATSKNRVGSYNEQFF.